This TCR beta chain was profiled in a study of control samples from healthy donors and cancer patients. Germline loops: CDR1 SEHNR, CDR2 FQNEAQ (reference sequence). The CDR3 sequence is 16 residues long. V shed 2 bases and J 2 bases; nucleotides not matched to a gene: 3. Generated by immunoSEQ multiplex PCR, the TCRdb table keeps only in-frame clones and is missing some. The table lists roughly 100,000 clones, approximately 90% of them singletons. The TCR was taken from a man aged 55 to 70 with lung cancer. The chain employs TRBV7-9 and TRBJ2-2, with TRBD2 matching over 9 bases. The specimen sequenced was PBMCs. The CDR3 loop reads CASSLLAGFNTGELFF. DNA for the CDR3: TGTGCCAGCAGCTTACTAGCGGGGTTTAACACCGGGGAGCTGTTTTTT.